This TCR beta chain appears in the sequencing data of a study of T cell repertoires in cytomegalovirus infection. Trimming removed 3 bases from V and 2 bases from J, with 14 bases in between. Germline CDR1 is MGHRA and CDR2 is YSYEKL. CDR3 length: 15 amino acids. TCRdb reanalysed the reads using MiXCR and keeps one entry per CDR3 protein. The profile shows roughly 720,000 distinct CDR3 sequences, approximately 40% of them singletons. This clonotype was observed a handful of times. The genes are TRBV4-1 and TRBJ2-7; the D gene is possibly TRBD2 (6 bases). The sequenced sample consisted of PBMCs. The TCR comes from a human donor in good health (CMV status not recorded). Some clones in this sample may be carry-over from other donors' samples. The CDR3 sequence is CASSQEGAVTYEQYF. For the CDR3, the DNA is TGCGCCAGCAGCCAGGAGGGAGCGGTAACCTACGAGCAGTACTTC.